This TCR beta chain was sequenced for a study of T cell responses to AZD1222 COVID-19 vaccine. The data were produced by immunoSEQ multiplex PCR, yet TCRdb's version contains in-frame clones alone and is incomplete. The sample carries around 130,000 clones, about 90% recorded once. This clonotype was sampled from an adult who received the AZD1222 COVID-19 vaccine. The sequenced sample was peripheral blood, obtained 28 days after the second AZD1222 dose.

The CDR3 DNA is TGTGCCAGTGGAGGGGGGAACAGGGTTGCTAGGGAGCAGTTCTTC. Translated: CASGGGNRVAREQFF. The chain combines TRBV19 with TRBJ2-1; D tentatively fits TRBD1 or TRBD2 (6 bases each). The CDR3 has 15 amino acids. Trimming took 8 bases from V and 10 from J, leaving 24 bases between them. The germline V gene encodes CDR1 LNHDA and CDR2 SQIVND (reference sequence).